This T cell receptor (beta chain) originates from a study of cytomegalovirus exposure and HLA in healthy donors. About the study: Unique TCRs numbering around 85 million, obtained from HLA-typed donors, made up an early data release.

Whole-study findings and limits: 164 TCR beta chains were listed as cytomegalovirus-associated. For most TCR beta V segments, an earlier analysis put the productive rate at about 87% or about 30% of the time.

The study ran its PCR with 60 Vbeta and 13 Jbeta primers. The protocol was immunoSEQ multiplex PCR, while the TCRdb copy is restricted to in-frame clones and leaves out a portion. The sample lists tens of thousands of clones, around 58% occurring once. Comment on this clone: Its antigen is undetermined. The sample contains more than one DNA sequence encoding this CDR3.

V lost 1 base and J lost 4, with 10 bases in between. The CDR3 extends over 14 amino acids. Germline assignment: CDR1 LGHNA and CDR2 YNFKEQ. The receptor's source is a man aged 30 to 39 in good health and CMV-seropositive. V usage is TRBV4-2 and J usage is TRBJ1-1; tentatively, D is TRBD1 (5 bases). Sequenced input: PBMCs. The CDR3 region is CASSQGTGLTEAFF. CDR3 bases: TGTGCCAGCAGCCAAGGTACAGGCCTCACTGAAGCTTTCTTT.